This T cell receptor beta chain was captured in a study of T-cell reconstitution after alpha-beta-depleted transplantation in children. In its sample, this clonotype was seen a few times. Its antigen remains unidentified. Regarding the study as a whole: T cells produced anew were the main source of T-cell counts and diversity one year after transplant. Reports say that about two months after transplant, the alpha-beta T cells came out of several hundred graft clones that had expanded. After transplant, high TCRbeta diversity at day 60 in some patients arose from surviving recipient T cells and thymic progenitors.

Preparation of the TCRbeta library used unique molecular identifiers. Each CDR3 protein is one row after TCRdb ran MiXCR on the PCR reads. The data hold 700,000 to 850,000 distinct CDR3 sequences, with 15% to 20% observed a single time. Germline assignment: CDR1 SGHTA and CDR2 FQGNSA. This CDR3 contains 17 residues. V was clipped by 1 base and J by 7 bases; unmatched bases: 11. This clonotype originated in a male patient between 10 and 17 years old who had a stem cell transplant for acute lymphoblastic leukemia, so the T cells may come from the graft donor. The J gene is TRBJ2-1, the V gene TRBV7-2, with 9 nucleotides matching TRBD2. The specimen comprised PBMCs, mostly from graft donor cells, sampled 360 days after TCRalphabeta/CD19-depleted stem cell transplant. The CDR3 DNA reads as TGTGCCAGCAGCTTAGTGTTGGTCGGCGGGAGGGTTAATGAGCAGTTCTTC. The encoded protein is CASSLVLVGGRVNEQFF.